This TCR beta chain derives from a study of cytomegalovirus exposure and HLA in healthy donors. For this clone: Its antigen is unknown.

This CDR3 has 21 amino acids. Germline assignment: CDR1 LNHNV and CDR2 YYDKDF (reference sequence). Deletions cut 7 bases from V and 4 bases from J, with 37 bases between. Each donor was healthy, and each was a bone marrow donor. Regarding the study as a whole: As immune exposure information, only CMV serostatus was available. As a later analysis showed, several of the most significant clusters appeared to be linked to common viral pathogens.

The PCR employed 60 Vbeta primers together with 13 Jbeta primers. Using immunoSEQ multiplex PCR, the repertoire was profiled, and TCRdb retains in-frame clones only, with some absent. The sample shows 150,000 to 200,000 clones, over 75% of them seen only once. Input material: PBMCs. The clonotype originates from a woman aged 45-59 years in good health and CMV-seropositive. This chain joins TRBV15 and TRBJ2-5, with a tentative D call TRBD1 (7 bases). The CDR3 sequence: CATKGARKGTRYSGPGETQYF. The CDR3 DNA follows: TGTGCCACCAAGGGGGCCAGGAAGGGGACCAGGTACAGCGGGCCCGGAGAGACCCAGTACTTC.